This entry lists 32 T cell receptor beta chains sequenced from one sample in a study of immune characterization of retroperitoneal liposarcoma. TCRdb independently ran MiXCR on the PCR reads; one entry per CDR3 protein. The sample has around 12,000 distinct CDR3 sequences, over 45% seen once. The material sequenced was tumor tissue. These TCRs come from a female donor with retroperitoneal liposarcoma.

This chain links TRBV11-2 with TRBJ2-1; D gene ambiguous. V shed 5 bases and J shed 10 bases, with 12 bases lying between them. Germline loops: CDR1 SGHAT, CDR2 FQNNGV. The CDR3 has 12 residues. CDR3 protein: CASSASVSEQFF. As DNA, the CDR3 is TGTGCCAGCAGCGCCTCGGTGAGCGAGCAGTTCTTC.

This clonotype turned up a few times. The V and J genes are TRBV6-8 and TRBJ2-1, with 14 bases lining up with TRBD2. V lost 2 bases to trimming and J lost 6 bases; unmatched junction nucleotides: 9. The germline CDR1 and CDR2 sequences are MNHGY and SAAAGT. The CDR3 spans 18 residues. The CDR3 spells CASSYPTSGRAEGNEQFF. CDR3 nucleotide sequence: TGTGCCAGCAGTTACCCGACTAGCGGGAGGGCAGAAGGCAATGAGCAGTTCTTC.

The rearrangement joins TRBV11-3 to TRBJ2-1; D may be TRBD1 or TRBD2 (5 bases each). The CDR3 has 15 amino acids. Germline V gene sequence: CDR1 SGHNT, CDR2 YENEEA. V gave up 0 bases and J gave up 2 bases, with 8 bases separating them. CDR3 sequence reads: CASSLEGPAYNEQFF. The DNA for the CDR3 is TGTGCCAGCAGCTTAGAGGGACCAGCCTACAATGAGCAGTTCTTC.

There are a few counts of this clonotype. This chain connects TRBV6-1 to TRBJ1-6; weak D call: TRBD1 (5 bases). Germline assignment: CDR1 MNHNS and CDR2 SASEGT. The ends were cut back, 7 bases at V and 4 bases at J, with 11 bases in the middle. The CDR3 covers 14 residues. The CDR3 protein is CASMMGRYNSPLHF. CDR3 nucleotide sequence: TGTGCCAGCATGATGGGGCGATATAATTCACCCCTCCACTTT.

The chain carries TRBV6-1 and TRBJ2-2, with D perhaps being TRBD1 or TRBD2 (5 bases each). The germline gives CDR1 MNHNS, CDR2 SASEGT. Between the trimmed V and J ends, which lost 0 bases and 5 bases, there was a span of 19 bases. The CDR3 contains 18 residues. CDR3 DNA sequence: TGTGCCAGCAGTGAAGCTTCCGGGACGGAACTAGAGACCGGGGAGCTGTTTTTT. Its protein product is CASSEASGTELETGELFF.

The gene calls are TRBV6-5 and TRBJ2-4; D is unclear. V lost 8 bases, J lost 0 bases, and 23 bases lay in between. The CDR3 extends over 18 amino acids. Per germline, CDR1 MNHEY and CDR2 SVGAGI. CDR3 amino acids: CASSPVAGRALAKNIQYF. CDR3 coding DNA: TGTGCCAGCTCCCCGGTGGCAGGTAGAGCCCTAGCCAAAAACATTCAGTACTTC.

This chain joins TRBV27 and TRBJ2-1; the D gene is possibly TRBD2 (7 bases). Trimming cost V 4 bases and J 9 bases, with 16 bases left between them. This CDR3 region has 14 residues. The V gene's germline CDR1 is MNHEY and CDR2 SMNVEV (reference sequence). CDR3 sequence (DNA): TGTGCCAGCAGTTGGGGGGGCCGCTCCGGTGAGCAGTTCTTC. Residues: CASSWGGRSGEQFF.

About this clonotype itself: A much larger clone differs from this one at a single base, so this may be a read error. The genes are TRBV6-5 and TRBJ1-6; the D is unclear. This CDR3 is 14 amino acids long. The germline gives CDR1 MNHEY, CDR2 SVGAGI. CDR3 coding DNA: TGTGCCAGCAGTTACCGGGAGGCGGATTCACCCCTCCAATTT. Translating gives CASSYREADSPLQF.

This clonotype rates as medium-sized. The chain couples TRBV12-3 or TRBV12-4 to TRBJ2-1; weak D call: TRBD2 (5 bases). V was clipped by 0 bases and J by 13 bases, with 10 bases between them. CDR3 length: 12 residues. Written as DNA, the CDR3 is TGTGCCAGCAGTTTAGCTGGGGAGACCCAGTTCTTC. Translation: CASSLAGETQFF.

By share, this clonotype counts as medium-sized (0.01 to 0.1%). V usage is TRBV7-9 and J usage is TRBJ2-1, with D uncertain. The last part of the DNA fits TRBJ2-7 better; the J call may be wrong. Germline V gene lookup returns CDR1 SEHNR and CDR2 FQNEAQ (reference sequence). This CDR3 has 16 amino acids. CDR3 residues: CASSPGARSSYNEQYF. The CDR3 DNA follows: TGTGCCAGCAGCCCGGGTGCGAGGAGCTCCTACAATGAGCAGTACTTC.

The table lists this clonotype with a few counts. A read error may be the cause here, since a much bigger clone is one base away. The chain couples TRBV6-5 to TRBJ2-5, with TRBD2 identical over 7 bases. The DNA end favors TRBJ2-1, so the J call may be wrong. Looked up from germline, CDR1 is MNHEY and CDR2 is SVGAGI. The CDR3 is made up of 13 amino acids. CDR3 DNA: TGTGCCAGCAGTTACCGCAGGGACTACGAGCAGTTCTTC. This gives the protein CASSYRRDYEQFF.

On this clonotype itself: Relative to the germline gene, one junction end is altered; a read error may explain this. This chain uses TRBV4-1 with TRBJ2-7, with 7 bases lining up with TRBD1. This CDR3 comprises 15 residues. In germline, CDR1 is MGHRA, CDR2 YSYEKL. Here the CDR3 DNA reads TGTGCCAGCAGCCAACGCACGACAGGGTATAACGAGCAGTACTTC. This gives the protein CASSQRTTGYNEQYF.

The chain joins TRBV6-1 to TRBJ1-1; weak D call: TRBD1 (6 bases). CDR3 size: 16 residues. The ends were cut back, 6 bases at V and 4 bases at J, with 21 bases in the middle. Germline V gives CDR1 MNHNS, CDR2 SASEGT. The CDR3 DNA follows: TGTGCCAGCAGAGAAACAAAAGGAGGGGGAGTCACTGAAGCTTTCTTT. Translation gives CASRETKGGGVTEAFF.

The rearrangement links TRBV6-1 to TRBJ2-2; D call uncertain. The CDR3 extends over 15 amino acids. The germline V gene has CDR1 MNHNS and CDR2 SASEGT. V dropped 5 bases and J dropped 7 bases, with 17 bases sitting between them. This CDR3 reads CASSLRQKGCGELFF. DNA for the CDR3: TGTGCCAGCAGTCTTCGCCAAAAAGGTTGCGGGGAGCTGTTTTTT.

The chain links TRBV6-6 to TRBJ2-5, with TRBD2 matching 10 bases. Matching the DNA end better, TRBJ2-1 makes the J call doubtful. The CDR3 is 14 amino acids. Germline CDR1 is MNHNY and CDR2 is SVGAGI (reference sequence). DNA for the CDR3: TGTGCCAGCCGGAGAGGGTCTAGCGGGAGTATACAGTTCTTC. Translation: CASRRGSSGSIQFF.

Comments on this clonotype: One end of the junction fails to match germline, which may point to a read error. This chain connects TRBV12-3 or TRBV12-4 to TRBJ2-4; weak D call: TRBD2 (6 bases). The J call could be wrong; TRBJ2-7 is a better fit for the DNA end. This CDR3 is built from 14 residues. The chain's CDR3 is CASSLAARGYEQYF. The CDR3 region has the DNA TGTGCCAGCAGCTTAGCGGCACGGGGCTACGAGCAGTACTTC.

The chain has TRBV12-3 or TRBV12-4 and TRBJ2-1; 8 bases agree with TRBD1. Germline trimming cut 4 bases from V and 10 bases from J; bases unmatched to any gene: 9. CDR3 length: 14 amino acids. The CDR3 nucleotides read TGTGCCAGCAGTTATGGGACAGGCTCCTACGAGCAGTTCTTC. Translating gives CASSYGTGSYEQFF.

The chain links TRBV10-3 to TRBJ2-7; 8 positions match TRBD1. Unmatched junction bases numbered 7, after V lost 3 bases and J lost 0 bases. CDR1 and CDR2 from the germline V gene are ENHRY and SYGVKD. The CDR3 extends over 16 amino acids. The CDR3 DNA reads TGTGCCATCAGTGACCTAAGGACAGGGAGCTCCTACGAGCAGTACTTC. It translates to CAISDLRTGSSYEQYF.

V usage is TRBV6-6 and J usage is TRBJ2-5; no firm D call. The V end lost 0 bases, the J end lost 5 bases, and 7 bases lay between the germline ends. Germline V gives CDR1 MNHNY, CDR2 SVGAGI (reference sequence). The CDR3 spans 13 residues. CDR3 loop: CASSYSGRETQYF. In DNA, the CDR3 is TGTGCCAGCAGTTACTCGGGCCGGGAGACCCAGTACTTC.

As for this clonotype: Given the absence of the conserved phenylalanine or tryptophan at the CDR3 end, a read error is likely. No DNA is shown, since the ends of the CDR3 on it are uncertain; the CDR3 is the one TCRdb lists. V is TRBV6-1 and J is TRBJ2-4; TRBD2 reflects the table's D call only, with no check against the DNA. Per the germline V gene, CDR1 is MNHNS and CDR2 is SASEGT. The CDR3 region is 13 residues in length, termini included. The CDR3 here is CASSETSGLEPSY.

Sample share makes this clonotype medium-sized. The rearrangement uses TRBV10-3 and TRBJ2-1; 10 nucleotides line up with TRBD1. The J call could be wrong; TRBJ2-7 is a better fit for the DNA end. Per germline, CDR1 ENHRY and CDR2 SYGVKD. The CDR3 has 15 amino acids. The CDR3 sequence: CAISELGQGGPKQYF. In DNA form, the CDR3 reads TGTGCCATCAGTGAGTTAGGACAGGGGGGGCCCAAGCAGTACTTC.

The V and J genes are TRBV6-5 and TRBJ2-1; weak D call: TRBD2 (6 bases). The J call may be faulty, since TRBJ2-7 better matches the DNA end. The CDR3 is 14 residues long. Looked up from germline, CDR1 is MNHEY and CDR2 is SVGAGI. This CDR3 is CASSLVGGGYEQYF. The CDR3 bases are TGTGCCAGCAGTTTAGTGGGAGGCGGGTACGAGCAGTACTTC.

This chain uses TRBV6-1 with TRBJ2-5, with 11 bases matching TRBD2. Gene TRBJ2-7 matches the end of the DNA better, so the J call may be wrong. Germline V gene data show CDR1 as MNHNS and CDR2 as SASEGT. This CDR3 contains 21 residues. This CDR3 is CASSPRGGRVLAGAKAYEQYF. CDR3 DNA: TGTGCCAGCAGTCCAAGGGGGGGGAGAGTACTAGCGGGAGCTAAAGCCTACGAGCAGTACTTC.

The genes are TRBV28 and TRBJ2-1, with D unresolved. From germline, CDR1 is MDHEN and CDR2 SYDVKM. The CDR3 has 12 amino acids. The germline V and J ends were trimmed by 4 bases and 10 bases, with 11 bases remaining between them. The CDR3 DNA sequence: TGTGCCAGCAGTTCCAGAAGATACGAGCAGTTCTTC. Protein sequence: CASSSRRYEQFF. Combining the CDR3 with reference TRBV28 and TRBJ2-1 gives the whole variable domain DVKVTQSSRYLVKRTGEKVFLECVQDMDHENMFWYRQDPGLGLRLIYFSYDVKMKEKGDIPEGYSVSREKKERFSLILESASTNQTSMYLCASSSRRYEQFFGPGTRLTVL.

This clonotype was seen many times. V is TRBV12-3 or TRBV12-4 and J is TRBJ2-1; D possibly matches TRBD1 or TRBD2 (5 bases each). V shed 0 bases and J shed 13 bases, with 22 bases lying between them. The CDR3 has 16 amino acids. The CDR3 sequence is CASSLAPGAGGETQFF. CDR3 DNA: TGTGCCAGCAGTTTAGCCCCCGGGGCCGGTGGAGAGACCCAGTTCTTC.

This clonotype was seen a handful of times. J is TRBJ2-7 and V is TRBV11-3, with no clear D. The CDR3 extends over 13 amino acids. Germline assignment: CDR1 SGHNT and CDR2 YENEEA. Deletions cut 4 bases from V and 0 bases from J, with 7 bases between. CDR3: CASSSKSSYEQYF. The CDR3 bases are TGTGCCAGCAGCTCAAAGTCCTCCTACGAGCAGTACTTC. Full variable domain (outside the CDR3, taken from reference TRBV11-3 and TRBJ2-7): EAGVVQSPRYKIIEKKQPVAFWCNPISGHNTLYWYLQNLGQGPELLIRYENEEAVDDSQLPKDRFSAERLKGVDSTLKIQPAELGDSAVYLCASSSKSSYEQYFGPGTRLTVT.

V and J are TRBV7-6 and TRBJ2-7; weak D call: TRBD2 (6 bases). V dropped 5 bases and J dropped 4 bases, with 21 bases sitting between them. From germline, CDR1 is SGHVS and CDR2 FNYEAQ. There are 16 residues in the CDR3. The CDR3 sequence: CASSPRLGLHLYEQYF. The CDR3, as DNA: TGTGCCAGCAGCCCAAGACTGGGACTCCACTTATACGAGCAGTACTTC.

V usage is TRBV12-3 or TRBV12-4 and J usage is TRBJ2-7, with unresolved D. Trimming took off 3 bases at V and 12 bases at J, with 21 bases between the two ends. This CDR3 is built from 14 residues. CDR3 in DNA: TGTGCCAGCAGTTTGGGCTGGAACCGAGAGACCACGTACTTC. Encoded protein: CASSLGWNRETTYF.

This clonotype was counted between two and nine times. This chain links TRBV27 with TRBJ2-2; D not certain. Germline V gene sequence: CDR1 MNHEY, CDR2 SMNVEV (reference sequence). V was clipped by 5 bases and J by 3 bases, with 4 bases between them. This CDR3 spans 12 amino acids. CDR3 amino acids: CASSRYTGELFF. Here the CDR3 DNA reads TGTGCCAGCAGTCGATACACCGGGGAGCTGTTTTTT.

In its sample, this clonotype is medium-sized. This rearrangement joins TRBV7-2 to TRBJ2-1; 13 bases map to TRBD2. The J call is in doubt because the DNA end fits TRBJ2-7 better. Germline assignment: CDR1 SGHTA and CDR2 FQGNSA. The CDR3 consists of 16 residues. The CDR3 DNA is TGTGCCAGCAGCGCCGGGACTAGCGGGACCTTGGGTGAGCAGTACTTC. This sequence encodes CASSAGTSGTLGEQYF.

CDR3 coding DNA: TGTGCCAGCAGTGAAGCGGGGACAGGGCGACTCTACACCTTC. It specifies CASSEAGTGRLYTF. This chain links TRBV6-1 with TRBJ1-2, with TRBD1 matching 9 bases. CDR1 is MNHNS, CDR2 SASEGT, per germline. Trimming took 0 bases from V and 10 from J; bases not matched to a gene: 6. The CDR3 totals 14 residues.

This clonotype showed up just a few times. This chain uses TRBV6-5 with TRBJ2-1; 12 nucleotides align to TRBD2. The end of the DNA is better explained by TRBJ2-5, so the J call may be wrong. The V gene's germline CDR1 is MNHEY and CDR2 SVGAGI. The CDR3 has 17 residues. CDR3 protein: CASSYILLAGGPKTQYF. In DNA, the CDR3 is TGTGCCAGCAGTTACATCCTTCTAGCGGGGGGGCCAAAGACCCAGTACTTC.